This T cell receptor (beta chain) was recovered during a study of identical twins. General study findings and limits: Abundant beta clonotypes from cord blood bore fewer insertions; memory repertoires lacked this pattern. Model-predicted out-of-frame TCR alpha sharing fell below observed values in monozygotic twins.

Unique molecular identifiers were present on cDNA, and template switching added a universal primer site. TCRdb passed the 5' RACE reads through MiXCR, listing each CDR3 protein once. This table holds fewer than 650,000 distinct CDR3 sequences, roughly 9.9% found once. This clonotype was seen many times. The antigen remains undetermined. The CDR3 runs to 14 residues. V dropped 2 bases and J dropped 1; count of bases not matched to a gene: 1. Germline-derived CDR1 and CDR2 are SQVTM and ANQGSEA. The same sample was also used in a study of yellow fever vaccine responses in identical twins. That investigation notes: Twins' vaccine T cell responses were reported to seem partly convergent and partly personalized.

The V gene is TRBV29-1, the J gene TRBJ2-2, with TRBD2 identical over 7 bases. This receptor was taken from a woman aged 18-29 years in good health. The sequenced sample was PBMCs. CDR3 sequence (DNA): TGCAGCGTTGAAAGCGGGAAGAACACCGGGGAGCTGTTTTTT. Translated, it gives CSVESGKNTGELFF.